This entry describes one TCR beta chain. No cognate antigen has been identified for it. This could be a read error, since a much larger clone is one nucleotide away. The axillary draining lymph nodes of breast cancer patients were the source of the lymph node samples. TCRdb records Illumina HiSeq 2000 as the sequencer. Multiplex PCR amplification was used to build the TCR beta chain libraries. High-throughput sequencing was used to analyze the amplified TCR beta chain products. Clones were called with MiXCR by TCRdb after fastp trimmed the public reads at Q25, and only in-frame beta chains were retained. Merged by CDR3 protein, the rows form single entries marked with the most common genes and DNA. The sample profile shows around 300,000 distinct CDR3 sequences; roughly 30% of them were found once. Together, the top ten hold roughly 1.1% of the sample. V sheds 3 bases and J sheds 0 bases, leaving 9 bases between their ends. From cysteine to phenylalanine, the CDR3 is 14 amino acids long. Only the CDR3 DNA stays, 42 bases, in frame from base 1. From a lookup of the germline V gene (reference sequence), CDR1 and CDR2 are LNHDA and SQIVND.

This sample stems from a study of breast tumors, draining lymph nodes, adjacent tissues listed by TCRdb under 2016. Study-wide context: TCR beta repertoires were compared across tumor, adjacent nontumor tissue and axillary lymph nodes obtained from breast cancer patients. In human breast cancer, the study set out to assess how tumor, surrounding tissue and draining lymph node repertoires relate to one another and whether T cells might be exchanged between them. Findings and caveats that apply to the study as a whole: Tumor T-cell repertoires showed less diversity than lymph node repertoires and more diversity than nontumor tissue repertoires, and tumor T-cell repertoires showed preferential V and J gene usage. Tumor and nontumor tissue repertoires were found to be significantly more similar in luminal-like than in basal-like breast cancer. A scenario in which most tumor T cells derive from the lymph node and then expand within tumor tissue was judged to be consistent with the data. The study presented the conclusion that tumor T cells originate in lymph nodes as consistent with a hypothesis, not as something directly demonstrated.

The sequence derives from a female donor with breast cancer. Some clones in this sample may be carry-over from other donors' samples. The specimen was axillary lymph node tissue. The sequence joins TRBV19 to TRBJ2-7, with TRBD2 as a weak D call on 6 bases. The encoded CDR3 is CASSIPAGSYEQYF. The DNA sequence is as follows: TGTGCCAGTAGTATCCCAGCGGGCTCCTACGAGCAGTACTTC.